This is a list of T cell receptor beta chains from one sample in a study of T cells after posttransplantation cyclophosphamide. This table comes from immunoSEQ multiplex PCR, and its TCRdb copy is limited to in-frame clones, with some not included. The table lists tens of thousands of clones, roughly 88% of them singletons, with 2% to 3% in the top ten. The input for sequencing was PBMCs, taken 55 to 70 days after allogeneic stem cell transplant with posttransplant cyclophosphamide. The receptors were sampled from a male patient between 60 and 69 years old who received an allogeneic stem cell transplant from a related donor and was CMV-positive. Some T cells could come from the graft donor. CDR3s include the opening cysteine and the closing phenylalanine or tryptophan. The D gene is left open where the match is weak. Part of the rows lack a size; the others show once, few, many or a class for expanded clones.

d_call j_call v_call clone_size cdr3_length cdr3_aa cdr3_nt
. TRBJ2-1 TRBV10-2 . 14 CASSEPSKVREQFF TGCGCCAGCAGTGAGCCTAGCAAGGTCAGAGAGCAGTTCTTC
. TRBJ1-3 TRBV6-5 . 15 CASSRGTRSGNTIYF TGTGCCAGCAGCCGAGGGACACGATCTGGAAACACCATATATTTT
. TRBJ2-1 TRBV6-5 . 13 CASSYSGLLEQFF TGTGCCAGCAGTTACTCGGGACTCCTCGAGCAGTTCTTC
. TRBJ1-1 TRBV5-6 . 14 CASSDRTVNTEAFF TGTGCCAGCAGTGACCGTACAGTGAACACTGAAGCTTTCTTT
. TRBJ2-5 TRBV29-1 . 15 CSVDRAGAPRETQYF TGCAGCGTTGATAGGGCGGGGGCGCCACGGGAGACCCAGTACTTC
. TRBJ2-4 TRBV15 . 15 CATSSVLGAKNIQYF TGTGCCACCAGCAGTGTTCTAGGAGCCAAAAACATTCAGTACTTC
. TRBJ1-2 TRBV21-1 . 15 CASSKARQGSYGYTF TGTGCCAGCAGCAAAGCGCGACAGGGAAGCTATGGCTACACCTTC
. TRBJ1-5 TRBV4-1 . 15 CASSQAGDSNQPQHF TGCGCCAGCAGCCAGGCCGGAGATAGCAATCAGCCCCAGCATTTT
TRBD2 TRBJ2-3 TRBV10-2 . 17 CASRGLAGGWGTDTQYF TGCGCCAGCAGAGGACTAGCGGGGGGGTGGGGCACAGATACGCAGTATTTT
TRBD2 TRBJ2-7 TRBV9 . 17 CASSPSLGTSGGAEQYF TGTGCCAGCAGCCCATCTCTAGGGACTAGCGGGGGGGCCGAGCAGTACTTC
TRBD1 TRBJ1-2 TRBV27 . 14 CASSFLDRGDGYTF TGTGCCAGCAGTTTTCTGGACAGGGGAGACGGCTACACCTTC
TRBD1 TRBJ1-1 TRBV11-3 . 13 CASSRGDSTEAFF TGTGCCAGCAGCCGCGGGGACAGCACTGAAGCTTTCTTT
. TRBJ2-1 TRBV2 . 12 CASSGGGDEQFF TGTGCCAGCAGTGGAGGGGGGGATGAGCAGTTCTTC
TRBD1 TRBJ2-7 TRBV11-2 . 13 CASSPPDRVGQYF TGTGCCAGCAGCCCCCCGGACAGGGTGGGACAGTACTTC
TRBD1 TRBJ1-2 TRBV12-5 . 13 CASGRTGDYGYTF TGTGCTAGTGGCCGGACAGGGGATTATGGCTACACCTTC
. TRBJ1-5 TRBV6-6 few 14 CASARELSNQPQHF TGTGCCAGTGCCCGGGAGCTTAGCAATCAGCCCCAGCATTTT
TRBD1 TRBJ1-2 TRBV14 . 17 CASSQLGGGPRDRGYTF TGTGCCAGCAGCCAATTGGGTGGGGGACCCCGGGACAGGGGCTACACCTTC
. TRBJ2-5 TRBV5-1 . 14 CASSLTPSEETQYF TGCGCCAGCAGCTTGACCCCCAGCGAAGAGACCCAGTACTTC
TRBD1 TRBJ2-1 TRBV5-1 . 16 CASSPLSGQGRNEQFF TGCGCCAGCAGCCCGTTATCGGGACAGGGGCGGAATGAGCAGTTCTTC
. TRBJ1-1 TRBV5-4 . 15 CASSLAEVGNTEAFF TGTGCCAGCAGCTTGGCCGAGGTAGGGAACACTGAAGCTTTCTTT
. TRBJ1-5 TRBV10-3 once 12 CAIGDIDQPQHF TGTGCCATTGGGGACATAGATCAGCCCCAGCATTTT
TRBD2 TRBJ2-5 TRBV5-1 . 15 CASSSGTSGGETQYF TGCGCCAGCAGCTCCGGGACTAGCGGGGGTGAGACCCAGTACTTC
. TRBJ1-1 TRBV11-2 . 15 CASSLRGSVNTEAFF TGTGCCAGCAGTCTCAGGGGTTCCGTGAACACTGAAGCTTTCTTT
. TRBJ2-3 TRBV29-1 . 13 CSAGPGSADTQYF TGCAGCGCCGGCCCGGGTTCAGCAGATACGCAGTATTTT
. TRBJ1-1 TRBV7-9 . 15 CASSSLDRSDTEAFF TGTGCCAGCAGCTCGCTCGACAGGTCGGACACTGAAGCTTTCTTT
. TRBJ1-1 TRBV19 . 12 CASKPGGTEAFF TGTGCCAGTAAACCCGGAGGGACTGAAGCTTTCTTT
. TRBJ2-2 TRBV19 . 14 CASSIETDTGELFF TGTGCCAGTAGTATTGAGACAGACACCGGGGAGCTGTTTTTT
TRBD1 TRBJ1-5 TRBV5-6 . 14 CASSLGQNNQPQHF TGTGCCAGCAGCCTGGGACAGAACAATCAGCCCCAGCATTTT
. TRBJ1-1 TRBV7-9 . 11 CASSLAVEAFF TGTGCCAGCAGCTTGGCCGTTGAAGCTTTCTTT
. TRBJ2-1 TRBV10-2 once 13 CASSTPGVNEQFF TGCGCCAGCTCAACCCCCGGGGTAAATGAGCAGTTCTTC
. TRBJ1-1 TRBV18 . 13 CASSSGSDTEAFF TGTGCCAGCTCTTCGGGGTCGGACACTGAAGCTTTCTTT
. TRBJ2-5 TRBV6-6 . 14 CASSYVRHQETQYF TGTGCCAGCAGTTACGTCCGTCACCAAGAGACCCAGTACTTC
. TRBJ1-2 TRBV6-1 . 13 CASSPDMLYGYTF TGTGCCAGCAGCCCTGACATGCTCTATGGCTACACCTTC
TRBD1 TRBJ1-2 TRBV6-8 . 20 CASRRGQGGNGRTANYGYTF TGTGCCAGCAGGCGCGGACAGGGAGGGAACGGCAGAACGGCTAACTATGGCTACACCTTC
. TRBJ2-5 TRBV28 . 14 CASSWSAGMETQYF TGTGCCAGCAGCTGGTCGGCAGGGATGGAGACCCAGTACTTC
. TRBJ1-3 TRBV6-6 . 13 CASRDREGNTIYF TGTGCCAGCAGAGATCGGGAGGGAAACACCATATATTTT
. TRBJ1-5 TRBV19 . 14 CASRQGPGNQPQHF TGTGCCAGTAGGCAGGGGCCTGGCAATCAGCCCCAGCATTTT
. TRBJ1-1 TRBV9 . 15 CASSPPAPPRGEAFF TGTGCCAGCAGCCCACCGGCGCCCCCGCGAGGGGAAGCTTTCTTT
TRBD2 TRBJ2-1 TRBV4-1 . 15 CASSQDSGVYNEQFF TGCGCCAGCAGCCAAGATAGCGGGGTCTACAATGAGCAGTTCTTC
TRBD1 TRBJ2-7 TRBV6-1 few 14 CASFAGQGVYEQYF TGTGCCAGTTTCGCCGGACAGGGGGTCTACGAGCAGTACTTC
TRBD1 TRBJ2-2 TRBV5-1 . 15 CASSFYRGDTGELFF TGCGCCAGCAGCTTTTACAGGGGGGACACCGGGGAGCTGTTTTTT
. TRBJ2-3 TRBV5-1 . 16 CASSYGDRMSTDTQYF TGCGCCAGCAGCTACGGCGACAGGATGAGCACAGATACGCAGTATTTT
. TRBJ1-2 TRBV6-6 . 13 CASRDTGAGSYTF TGTGCCAGTAGGGACACTGGGGCAGGGAGCTACACCTTC
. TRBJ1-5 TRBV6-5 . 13 CASSPAGNQPQHF TGTGCCAGCAGCCCCGCAGGGAATCAGCCCCAGCATTTT
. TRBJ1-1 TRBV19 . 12 CASSTTGTEAFF TGTGCCAGTAGCACGACCGGGACTGAAGCTTTCTTT
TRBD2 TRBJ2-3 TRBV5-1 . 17 CASSLRRSGGATDTQYF TGCGCCAGCAGCCTCCGTCGCAGCGGGGGGGCAACAGATACGCAGTATTTT
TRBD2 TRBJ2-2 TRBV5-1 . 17 CASSLDAWGGFTGELFF TGCGCCAGCAGCTTGGATGCATGGGGGGGGTTCACCGGGGAGCTGTTTTTT
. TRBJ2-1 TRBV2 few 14 CASIRYTADNEQFF TGTGCCAGCATTCGTTACACTGCGGACAATGAGCAGTTCTTC
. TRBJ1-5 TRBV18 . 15 CASSPLRGAGQPQHF TGTGCCAGCTCACCACTGCGAGGTGCCGGCCAGCCCCAGCATTTT
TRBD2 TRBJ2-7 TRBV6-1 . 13 CASRGLAAYEQYF TGTGCCAGCAGGGGACTAGCGGCCTACGAGCAGTACTTC